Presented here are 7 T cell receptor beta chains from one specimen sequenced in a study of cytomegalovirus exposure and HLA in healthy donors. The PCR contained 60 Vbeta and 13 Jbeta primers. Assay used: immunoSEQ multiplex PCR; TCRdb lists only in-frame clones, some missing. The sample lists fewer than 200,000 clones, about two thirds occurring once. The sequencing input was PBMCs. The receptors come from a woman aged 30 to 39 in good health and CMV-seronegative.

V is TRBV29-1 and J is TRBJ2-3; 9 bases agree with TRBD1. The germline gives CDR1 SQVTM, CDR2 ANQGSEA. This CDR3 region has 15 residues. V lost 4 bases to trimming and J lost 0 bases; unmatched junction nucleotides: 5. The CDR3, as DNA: TGCAGCGTTGTGGGGACAGGGTGGAGCACAGATACGCAGTATTTT. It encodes CSVVGTGWSTDTQYF.

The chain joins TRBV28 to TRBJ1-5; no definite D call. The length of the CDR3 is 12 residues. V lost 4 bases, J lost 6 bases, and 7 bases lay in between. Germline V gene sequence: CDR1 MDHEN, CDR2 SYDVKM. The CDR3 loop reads CASSSPGQPQHF. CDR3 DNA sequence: TGTGCCAGCAGTTCCCCGGGTCAGCCCCAGCATTTT.

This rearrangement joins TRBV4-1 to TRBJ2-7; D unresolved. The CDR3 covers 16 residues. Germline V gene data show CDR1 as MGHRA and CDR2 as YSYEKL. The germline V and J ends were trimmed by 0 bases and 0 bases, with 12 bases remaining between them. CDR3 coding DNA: TGCGCCAGCAGCCAAGAGATTAGCCGATACTCCTACGAGCAGTACTTC. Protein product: CASSQEISRYSYEQYF.

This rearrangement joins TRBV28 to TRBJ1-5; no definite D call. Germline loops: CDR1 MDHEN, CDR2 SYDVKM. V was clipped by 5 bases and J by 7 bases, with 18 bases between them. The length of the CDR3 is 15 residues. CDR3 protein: CASSPPRALGQPQHF. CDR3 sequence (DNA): TGTGCCAGCAGTCCCCCGCGGGCCCTAGGGCAGCCCCAGCATTTT.

The CDR3 is CASSLGLTEAFF. Here the CDR3 DNA reads TGTGCCAGTAGCCTGGGGCTCACTGAAGCTTTCTTT. This chain links TRBV19 with TRBJ1-1; a weak D match, TRBD1 (5 bases). V dropped 6 bases and J dropped 4 bases, with 9 bases sitting between them. CDR3 length equals 12 residues. CDR1 and CDR2 from the germline V gene are LNHDA and SQIVND (reference sequence).

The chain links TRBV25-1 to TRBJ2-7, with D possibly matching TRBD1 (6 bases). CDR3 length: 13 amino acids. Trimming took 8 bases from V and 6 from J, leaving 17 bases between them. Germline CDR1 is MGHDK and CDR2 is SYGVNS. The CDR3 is CASRRDTLSEQYF. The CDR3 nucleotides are TGTGCCAGCCGACGGGACACCCTCTCCGAGCAGTACTTC.

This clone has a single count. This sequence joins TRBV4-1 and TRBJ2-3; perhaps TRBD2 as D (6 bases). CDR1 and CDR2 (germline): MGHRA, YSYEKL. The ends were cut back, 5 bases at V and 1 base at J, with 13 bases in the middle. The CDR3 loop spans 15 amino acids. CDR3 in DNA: TGCGCCAGCAGCTCGCGGGGCAGCGGCACAGATACGCAGTATTTT. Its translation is CASSSRGSGTDTQYF.